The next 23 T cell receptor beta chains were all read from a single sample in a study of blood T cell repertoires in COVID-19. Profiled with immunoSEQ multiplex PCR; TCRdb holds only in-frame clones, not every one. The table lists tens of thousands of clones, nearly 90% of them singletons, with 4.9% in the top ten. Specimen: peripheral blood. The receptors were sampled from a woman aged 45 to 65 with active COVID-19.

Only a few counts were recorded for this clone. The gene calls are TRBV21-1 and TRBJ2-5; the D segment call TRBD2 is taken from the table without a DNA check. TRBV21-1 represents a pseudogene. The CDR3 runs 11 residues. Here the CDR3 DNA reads TGTGCCAGAGAGATACGCGAGACCCAGTACTTC. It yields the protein CAREIRETQYF.

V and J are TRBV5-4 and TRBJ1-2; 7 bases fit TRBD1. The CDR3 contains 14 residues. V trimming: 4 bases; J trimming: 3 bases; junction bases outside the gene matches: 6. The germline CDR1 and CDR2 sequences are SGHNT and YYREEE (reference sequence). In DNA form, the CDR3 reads TGTGCCAGCAGCCTCACAGGGGCATACTATGGCTACACCTTC. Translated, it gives CASSLTGAYYGYTF.

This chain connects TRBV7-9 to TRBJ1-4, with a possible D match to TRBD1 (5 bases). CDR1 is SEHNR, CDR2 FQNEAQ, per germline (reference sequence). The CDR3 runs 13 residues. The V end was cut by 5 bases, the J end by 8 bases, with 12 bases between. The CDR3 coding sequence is TGTGCCAGCAGCCGCGGGACGGGCGAAAAACTGTTTTTT. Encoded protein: CASSRGTGEKLFF.

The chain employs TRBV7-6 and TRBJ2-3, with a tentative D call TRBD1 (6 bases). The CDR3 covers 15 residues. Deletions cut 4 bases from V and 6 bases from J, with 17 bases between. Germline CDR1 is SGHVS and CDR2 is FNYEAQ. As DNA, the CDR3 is TGTGCCAGCAGCTACCTCCTACAGGGTCTGGATACGCAGTATTTT. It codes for CASSYLLQGLDTQYF.

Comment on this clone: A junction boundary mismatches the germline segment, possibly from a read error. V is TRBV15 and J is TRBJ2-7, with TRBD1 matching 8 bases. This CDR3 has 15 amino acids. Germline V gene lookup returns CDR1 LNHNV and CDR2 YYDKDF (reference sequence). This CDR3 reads CATSRERTGTYEQYF. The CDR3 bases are TGTGCCACCAGTAGAGAGAGGACAGGGACCTACGAGCAGTACTTC. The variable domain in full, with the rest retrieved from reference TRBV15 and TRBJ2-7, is DAMVIQNPRYQVTQFGKPVTLSCSQTLNHNVMYWYQQKSSQAPKLLFHYYDKDFNNEADTPDNFQSRRPNTSFCFLDIRSPGLGDTAMYLCATSRERTGTYEQYFGPGTRLTVT.

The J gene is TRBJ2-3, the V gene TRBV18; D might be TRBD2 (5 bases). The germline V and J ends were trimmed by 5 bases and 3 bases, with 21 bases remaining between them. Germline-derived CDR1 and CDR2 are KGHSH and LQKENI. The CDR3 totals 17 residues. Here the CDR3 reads CASSFTLASEGTDTQYF. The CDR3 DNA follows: TGTGCCAGCTCATTCACTCTAGCTTCTGAAGGTACAGATACGCAGTATTTT.

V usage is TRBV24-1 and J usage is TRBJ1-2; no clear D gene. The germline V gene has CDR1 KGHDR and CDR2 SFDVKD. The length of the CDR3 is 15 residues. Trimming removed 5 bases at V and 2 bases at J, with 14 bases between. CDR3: CATSGLHHLNYGYTF. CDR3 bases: TGTGCCACCAGTGGCCTTCACCACTTGAACTATGGCTACACCTTC.

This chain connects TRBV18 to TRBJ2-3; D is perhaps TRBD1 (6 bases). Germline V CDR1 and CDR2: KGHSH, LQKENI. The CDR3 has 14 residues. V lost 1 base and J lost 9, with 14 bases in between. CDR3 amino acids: CASSPQMGADTQYF. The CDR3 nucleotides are TGTGCCAGCTCACCACAGATGGGGGCCGACACGCAGTATTTT.

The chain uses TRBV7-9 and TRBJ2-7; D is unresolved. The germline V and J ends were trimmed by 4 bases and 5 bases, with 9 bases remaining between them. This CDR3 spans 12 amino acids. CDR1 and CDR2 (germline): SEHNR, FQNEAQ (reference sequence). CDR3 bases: TGTGCCAGCAGCTCGGCCCGGGACGAGCAGTACTTC. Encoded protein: CASSSARDEQYF.

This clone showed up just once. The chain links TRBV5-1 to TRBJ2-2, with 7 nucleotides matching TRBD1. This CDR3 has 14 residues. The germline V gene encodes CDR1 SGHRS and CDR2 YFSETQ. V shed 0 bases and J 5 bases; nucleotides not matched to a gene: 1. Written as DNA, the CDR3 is TGCGCCAGCAGCTTGGAGGGGGCAACCGGGGAGCTGTTTTTT. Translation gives CASSLEGATGELFF.

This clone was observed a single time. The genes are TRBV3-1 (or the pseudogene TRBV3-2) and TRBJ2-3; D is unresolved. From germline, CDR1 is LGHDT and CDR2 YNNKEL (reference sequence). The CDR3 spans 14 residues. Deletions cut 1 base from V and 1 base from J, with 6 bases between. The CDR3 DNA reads TGTGCCAGCAGCCAAGTAACGGGCACAGATACGCAGTATTTT. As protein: CASSQVTGTDTQYF.

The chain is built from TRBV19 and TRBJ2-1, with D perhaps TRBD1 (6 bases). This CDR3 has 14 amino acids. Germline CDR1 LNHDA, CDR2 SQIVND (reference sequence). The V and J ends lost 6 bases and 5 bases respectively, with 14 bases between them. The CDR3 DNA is TGTGCCAGTAGACCAACTGGGGACAACAATGAGCAGTTCTTC. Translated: CASRPTGDNNEQFF.

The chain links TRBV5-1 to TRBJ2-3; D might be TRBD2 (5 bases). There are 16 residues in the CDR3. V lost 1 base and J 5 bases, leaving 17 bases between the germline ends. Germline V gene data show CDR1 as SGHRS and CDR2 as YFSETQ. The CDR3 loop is CASSLYGEGVGDTQYF. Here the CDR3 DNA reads TGCGCCAGCAGCTTGTATGGCGAGGGAGTTGGAGATACGCAGTATTTT.

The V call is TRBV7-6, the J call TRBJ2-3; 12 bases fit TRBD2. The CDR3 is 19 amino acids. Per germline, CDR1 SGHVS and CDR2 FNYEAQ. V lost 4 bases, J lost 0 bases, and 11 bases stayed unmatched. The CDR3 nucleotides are TGTGCCAGCAGCTCTAGGGCTAGCGGGAGGGAAACTAGCACAGATACGCAGTATTTT. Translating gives CASSSRASGRETSTDTQYF.

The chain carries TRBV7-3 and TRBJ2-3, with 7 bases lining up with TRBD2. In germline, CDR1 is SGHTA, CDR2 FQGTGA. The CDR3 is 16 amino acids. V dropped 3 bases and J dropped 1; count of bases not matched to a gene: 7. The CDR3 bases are TGTGCCAGCAGCTTGACGCCGGCGGGAGGCACAGATACGCAGTATTTT. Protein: CASSLTPAGGTDTQYF. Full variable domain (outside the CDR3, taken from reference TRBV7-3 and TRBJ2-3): GAGVSQTPSNKVTEKGKYVELRCDPISGHTALYWYRQSLGQGPEFLIYFQGTGAADDSGLPNDRFFAVRPEGSVSTLKIQRTERGDSAVYLCASSLTPAGGTDTQYFGPGTRLTVL.

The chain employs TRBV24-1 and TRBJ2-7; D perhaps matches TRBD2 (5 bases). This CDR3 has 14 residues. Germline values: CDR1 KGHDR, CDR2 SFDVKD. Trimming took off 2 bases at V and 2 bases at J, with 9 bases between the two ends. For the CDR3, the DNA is TGTGCCACCAGTGATTCGGGGATGACCTACGAGCAGTACTTC. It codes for CATSDSGMTYEQYF.

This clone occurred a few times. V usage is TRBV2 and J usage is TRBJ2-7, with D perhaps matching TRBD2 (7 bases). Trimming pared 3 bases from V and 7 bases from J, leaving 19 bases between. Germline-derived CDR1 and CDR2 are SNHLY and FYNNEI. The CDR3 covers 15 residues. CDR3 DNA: TGTGCCAGCAGTGAGAGGATCGGGGGGCTAAGGGAGCAGTACTTC. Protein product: CASSERIGGLREQYF.

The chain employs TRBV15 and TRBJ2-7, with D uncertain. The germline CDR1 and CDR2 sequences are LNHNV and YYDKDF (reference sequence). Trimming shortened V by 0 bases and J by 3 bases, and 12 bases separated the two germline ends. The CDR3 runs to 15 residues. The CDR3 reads CATSRDLENLYEQYF. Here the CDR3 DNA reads TGTGCCACCAGCAGAGATCTGGAGAACCTCTACGAGCAGTACTTC.

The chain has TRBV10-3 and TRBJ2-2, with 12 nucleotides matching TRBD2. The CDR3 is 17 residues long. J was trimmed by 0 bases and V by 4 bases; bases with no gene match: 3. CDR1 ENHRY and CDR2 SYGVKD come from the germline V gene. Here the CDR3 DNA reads TGTGCCATCAGTGGGACTAGCGGGACGACGAACACCGGGGAGCTGTTTTTT. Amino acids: CAISGTSGTTNTGELFF.

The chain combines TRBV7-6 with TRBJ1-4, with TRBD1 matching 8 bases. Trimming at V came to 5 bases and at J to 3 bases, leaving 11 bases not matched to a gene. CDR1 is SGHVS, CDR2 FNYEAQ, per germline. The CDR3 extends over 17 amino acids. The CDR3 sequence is CASSAGQGLIANEKLFF. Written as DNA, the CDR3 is TGTGCCAGCAGCGCCGGACAGGGTTTGATAGCTAATGAAAAACTGTTTTTT.

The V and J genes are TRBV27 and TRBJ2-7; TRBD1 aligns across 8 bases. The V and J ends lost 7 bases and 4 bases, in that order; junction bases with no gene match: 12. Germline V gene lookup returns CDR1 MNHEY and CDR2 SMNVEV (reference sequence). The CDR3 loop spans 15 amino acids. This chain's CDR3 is CASTAVTGETYEQYF. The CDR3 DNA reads TGTGCCAGCACCGCCGTGACAGGGGAGACTTACGAGCAGTACTTC.

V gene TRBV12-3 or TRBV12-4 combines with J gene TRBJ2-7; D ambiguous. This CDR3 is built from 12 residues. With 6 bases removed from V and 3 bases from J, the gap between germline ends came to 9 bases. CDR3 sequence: CASSPSRYEQYF. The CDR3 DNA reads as TGTGCCAGCAGCCCTAGTCGCTACGAGCAGTACTTC.

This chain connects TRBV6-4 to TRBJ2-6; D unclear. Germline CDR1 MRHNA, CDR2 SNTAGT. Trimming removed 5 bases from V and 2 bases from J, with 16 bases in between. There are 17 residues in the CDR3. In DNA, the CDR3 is TGTGCCAGCAGTTCTTCTCCTTACAGCACTGGGGCCAACGTCCTGACTTTC. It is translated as CASSSSPYSTGANVLTF.